This T cell receptor (beta chain) was obtained from a study of cytomegalovirus exposure and HLA in healthy donors. Background on the study: Of several hundred genotyped donors, 81% grouped in the Caucasian-associated ancestry cluster.

Study observations and caveats: Among immune exposure information, only CMV serostatus was available. Among TCR sequences, most were rare, though some public TCRs appeared in many donors. Association of a missense DCLRE1C variant with TCR beta V- and J-gene trimming was reported in a later analysis.

The CDR3 runs 15 residues. The germline CDR1 and CDR2 sequences are MDHEN and SYDVKM. V was clipped by 5 bases and J by 4 bases; unmatched bases: 4. Primers included in the PCR were 60 Vbeta and 13 Jbeta primers. This table comes from immunoSEQ multiplex PCR, and its TCRdb copy is limited to in-frame clones, with some not included. Of roughly 150,000 clones in the sample, 70% were seen once. To note about this clone: Its antigen is currently unknown.

Sequencing used PBMCs. The chain uses TRBV28 and TRBJ1-5; TRBD1 aligns across 11 bases. The clonotype was recovered from a woman aged 55 to 70 in good health and CMV-seropositive. CDR3 nucleotide sequence: TGTGCCAGCAGTGGCGGGACAGGGGGTAATCAGCCCCAGCATTTT. It translates to CASSGGTGGNQPQHF.